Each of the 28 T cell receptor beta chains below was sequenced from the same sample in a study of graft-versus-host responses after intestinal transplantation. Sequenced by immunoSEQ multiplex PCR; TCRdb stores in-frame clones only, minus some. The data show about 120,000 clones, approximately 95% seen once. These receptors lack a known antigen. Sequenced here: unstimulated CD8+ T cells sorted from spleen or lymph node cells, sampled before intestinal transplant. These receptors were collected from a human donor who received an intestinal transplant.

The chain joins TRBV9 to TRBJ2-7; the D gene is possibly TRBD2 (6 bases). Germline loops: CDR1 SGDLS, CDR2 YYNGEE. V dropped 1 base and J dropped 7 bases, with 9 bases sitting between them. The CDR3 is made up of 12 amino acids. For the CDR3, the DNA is TGTGCCAGCAGCGTATTCGGGGGAGAGCAGTACTTC. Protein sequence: CASSVFGGEQYF.

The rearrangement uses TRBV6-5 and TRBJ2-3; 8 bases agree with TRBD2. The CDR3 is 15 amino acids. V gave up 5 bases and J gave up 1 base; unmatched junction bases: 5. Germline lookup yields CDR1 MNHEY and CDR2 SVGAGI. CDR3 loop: CASSPLSGGTDTQYF. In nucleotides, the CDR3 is TGTGCCAGCAGTCCTCTTAGCGGGGGCACAGATACGCAGTATTTT.

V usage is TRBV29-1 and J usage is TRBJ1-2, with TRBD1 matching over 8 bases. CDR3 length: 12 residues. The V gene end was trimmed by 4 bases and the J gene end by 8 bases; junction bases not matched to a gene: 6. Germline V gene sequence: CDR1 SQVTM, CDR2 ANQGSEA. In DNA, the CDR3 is TGCAGCGTTGGGACAGGGAACGGCGGCTACACCTTC. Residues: CSVGTGNGGYTF. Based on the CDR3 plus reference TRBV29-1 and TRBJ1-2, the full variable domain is SAVISQKPSRDICQRGTSLTIQCQVDSQVTMMFWYRQQPGQSLTLIATANQGSEATYESGFVIDKFPISRPNLTFSTLTVSNMSPEDSSIYLCSVGTGNGGYTFGSGTRLTVV.

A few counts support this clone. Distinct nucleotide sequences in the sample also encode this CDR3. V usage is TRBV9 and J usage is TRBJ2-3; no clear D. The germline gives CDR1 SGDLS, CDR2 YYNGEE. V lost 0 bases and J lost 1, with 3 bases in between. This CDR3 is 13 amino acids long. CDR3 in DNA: TGTGCCAGCAGCGTAGGGGGCACAGATACGCAGTATTTT. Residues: CASSVGGTDTQYF.

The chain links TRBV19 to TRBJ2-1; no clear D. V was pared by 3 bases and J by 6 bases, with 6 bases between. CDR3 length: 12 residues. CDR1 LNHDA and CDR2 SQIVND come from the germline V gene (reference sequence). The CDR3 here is CASSMQTNEQFF. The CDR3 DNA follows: TGTGCCAGTAGTATGCAAACCAATGAGCAGTTCTTC.

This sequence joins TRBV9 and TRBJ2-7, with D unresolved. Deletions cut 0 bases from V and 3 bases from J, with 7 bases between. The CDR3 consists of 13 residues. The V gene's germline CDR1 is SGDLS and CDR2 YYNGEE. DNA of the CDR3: TGTGCCAGCAGCGTAGGGGGTAGCTACGAGCAGTACTTC. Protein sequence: CASSVGGSYEQYF.

The CDR3 here is CASSATSYGSYNSPLHF. CDR3 nucleotides: TGTGCCAGCAGTGCAACGAGTTACGGCTCCTATAATTCACCCCTCCACTTT. The gene calls are TRBV6-4 and TRBJ1-6, with D hard to call. CDR3 length equals 17 residues. Trimming took off 4 bases at V and 0 bases at J, with 13 bases between the two ends. Germline V gives CDR1 MRHNA, CDR2 SNTAGT.

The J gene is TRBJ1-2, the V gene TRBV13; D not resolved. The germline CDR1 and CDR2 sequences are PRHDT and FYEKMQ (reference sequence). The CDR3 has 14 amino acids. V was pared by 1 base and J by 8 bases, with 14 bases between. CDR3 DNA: TGTGCCAGCAGCTTAGTTACAACTAGGGAAGGCTACACCTTC. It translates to CASSLVTTREGYTF.

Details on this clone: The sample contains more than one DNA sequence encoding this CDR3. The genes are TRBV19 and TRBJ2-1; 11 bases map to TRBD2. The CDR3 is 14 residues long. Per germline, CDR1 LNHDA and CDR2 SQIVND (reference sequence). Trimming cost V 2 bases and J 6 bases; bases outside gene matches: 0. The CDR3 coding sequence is TGTGCCAGTAGTATACTAGCGGGAGGCAATGAGCAGTTCTTC. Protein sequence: CASSILAGGNEQFF. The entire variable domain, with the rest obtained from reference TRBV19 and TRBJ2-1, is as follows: DGGITQSPKYLFRKEGQNVTLSCEQNLNHDAMYWYRQDPGQGLRLIYYSQIVNDFQKGDIAEGYSVSREKKESFPLTVTSAQKNPTAFYLCASSILAGGNEQFFGPGTRLTVL.

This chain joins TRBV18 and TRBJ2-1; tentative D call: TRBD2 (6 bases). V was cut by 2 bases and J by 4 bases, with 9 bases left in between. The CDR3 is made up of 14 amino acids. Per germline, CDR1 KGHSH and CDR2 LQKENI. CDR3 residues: CASSPSGLYNEQFF. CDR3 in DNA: TGTGCCAGCTCACCATCGGGACTTTACAATGAGCAGTTCTTC. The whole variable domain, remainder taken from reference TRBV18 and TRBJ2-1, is NAGVMQNPRHLVRRRGQEARLRCSPMKGHSHVYWYRQLPEEGLKFMVYLQKENIIDESGMPKERFSAEFPKEGPSILRIQQVVRGDSAAYFCASSPSGLYNEQFFGPGTRLTVL.

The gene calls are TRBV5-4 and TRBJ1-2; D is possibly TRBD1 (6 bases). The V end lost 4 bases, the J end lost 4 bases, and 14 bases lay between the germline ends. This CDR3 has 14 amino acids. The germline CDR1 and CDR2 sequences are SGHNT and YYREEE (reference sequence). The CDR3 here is CASSIWGASYGYTF. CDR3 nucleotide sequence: TGTGCCAGCAGCATTTGGGGGGCGAGCTATGGCTACACCTTC. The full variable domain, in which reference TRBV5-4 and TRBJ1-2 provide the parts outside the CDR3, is ETGVTQSPTHLIKTRGQQVTLRCSSQSGHNTVSWYQQALGQGPQFIFQYYREEENGRGNFPPRFSGLQFPNYSSELNVNALELDDSALYLCASSIWGASYGYTFGSGTRLTVV.

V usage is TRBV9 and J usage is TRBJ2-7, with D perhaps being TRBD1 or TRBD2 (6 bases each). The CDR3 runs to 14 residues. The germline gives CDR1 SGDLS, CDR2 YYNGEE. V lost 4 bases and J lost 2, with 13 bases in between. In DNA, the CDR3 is TGTGCCAGCAGCCTAGGGGGGACCACCTACGAGCAGTACTTC. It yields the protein CASSLGGTTYEQYF. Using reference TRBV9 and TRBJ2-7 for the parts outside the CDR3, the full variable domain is DSGVTQTPKHLITATGQRVTLRCSPRSGDLSVYWYQQSLDQGLQFLIQYYNGEERAKGNILERFSAQQFPDLHSELNLSSLELGDSALYFCASSLGGTTYEQYFGPGTRLTVT.

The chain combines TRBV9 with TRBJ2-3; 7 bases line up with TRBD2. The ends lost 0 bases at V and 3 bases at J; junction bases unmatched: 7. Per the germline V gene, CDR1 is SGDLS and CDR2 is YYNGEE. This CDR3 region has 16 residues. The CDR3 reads CASSVVETGGTDTQYF. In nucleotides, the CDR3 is TGTGCCAGCAGCGTAGTAGAAACGGGAGGTACAGATACGCAGTATTTT. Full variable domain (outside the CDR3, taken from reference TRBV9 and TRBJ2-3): DSGVTQTPKHLITATGQRVTLRCSPRSGDLSVYWYQQSLDQGLQFLIQYYNGEERAKGNILERFSAQQFPDLHSELNLSSLELGDSALYFCASSVVETGGTDTQYFGPGTRLTVL.

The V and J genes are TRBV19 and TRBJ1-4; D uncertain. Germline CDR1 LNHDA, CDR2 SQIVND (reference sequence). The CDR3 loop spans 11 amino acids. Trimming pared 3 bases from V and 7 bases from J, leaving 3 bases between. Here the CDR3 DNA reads TGTGCCAGTAGTATTAGTGAAAAACTGTTTTTT. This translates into CASSISEKLFF.

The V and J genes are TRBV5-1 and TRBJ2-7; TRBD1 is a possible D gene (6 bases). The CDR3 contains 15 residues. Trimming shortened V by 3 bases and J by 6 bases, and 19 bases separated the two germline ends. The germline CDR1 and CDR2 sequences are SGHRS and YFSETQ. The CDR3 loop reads CASSSPGHLTGEQYF. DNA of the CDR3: TGCGCCAGCAGCTCCCCGGGACACTTAACGGGCGAGCAGTACTTC.

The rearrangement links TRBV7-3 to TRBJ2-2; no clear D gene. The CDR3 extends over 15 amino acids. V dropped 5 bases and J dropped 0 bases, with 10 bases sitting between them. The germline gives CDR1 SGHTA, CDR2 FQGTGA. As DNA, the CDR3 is TGTGCCAGCAGCCAGACCATACCGAACACCGGGGAGCTGTTTTTT. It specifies CASSQTIPNTGELFF.

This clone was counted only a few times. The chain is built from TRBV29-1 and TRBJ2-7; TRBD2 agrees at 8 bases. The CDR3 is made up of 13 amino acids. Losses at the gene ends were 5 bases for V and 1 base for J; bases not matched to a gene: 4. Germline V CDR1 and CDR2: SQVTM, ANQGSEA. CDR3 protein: CSVLIAGSYEQYF. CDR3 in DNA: TGCAGCGTTCTTATAGCGGGGTCCTACGAGCAGTACTTC.

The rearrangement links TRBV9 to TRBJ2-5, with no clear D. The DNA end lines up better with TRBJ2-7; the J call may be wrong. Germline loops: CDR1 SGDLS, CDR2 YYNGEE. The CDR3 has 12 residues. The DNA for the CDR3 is TGTGCCAGCAGCGACGAGTTGAGCGAGCAGTACTTC. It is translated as CASSDELSEQYF.

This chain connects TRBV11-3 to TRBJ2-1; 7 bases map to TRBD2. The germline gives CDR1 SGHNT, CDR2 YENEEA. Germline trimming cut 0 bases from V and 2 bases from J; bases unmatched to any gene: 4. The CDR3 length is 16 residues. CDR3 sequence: CASSLDWRGTYNEQFF. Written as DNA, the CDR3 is TGTGCCAGCAGCTTAGATTGGCGGGGGACCTACAATGAGCAGTTCTTC.

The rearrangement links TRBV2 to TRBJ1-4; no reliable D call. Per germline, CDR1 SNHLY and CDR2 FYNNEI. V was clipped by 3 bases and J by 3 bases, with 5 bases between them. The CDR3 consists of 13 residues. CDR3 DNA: TGTGCCAGCAGTGATCGGGCTAATGAAAAACTGTTTTTT. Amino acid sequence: CASSDRANEKLFF.

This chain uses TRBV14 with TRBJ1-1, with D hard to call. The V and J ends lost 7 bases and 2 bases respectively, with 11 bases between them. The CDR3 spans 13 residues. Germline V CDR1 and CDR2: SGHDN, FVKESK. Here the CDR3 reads CASTTTANTEAFF. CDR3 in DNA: TGTGCCAGCACCACTACTGCTAACACTGAAGCTTTCTTT.

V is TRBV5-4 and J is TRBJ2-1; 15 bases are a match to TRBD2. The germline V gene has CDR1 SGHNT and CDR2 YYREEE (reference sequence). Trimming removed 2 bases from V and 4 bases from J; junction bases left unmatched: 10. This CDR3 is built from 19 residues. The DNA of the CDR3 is TGTGCCAGCAGCTTCGGTGGGACTAGCGGGAGGACCACTTACAATGAGCAGTTCTTC. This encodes CASSFGGTSGRTTYNEQFF.

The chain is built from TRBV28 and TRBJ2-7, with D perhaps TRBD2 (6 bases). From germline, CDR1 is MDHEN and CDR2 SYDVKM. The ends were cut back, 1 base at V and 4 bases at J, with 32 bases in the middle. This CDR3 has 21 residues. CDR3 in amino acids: CASSLSWDFYETVWATYEQYF. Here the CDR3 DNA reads TGTGCCAGCAGTTTATCCTGGGACTTTTATGAGACTGTCTGGGCAACATACGAGCAGTACTTC.

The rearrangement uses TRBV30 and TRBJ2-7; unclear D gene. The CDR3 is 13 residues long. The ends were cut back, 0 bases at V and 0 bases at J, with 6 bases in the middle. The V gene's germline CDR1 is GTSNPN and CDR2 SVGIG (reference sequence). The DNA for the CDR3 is TGTGCCTGGAGTGTAGGCAACTCCTACGAGCAGTACTTC. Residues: CAWSVGNSYEQYF.

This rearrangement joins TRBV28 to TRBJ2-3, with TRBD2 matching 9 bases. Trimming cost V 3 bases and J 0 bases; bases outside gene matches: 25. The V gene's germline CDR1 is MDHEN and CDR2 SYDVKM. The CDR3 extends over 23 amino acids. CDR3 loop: CASSFVLKSAGGHSSASTDTQYF. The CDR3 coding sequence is TGTGCCAGCAGTTTCGTTCTCAAGTCGGCGGGAGGGCATAGTTCCGCTAGCACAGATACGCAGTATTTT.

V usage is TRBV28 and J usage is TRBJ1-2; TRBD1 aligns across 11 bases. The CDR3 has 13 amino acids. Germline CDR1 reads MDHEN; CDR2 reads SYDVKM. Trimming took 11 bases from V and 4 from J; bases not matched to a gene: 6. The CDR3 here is CACSGTGGYGYTF. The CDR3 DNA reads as TGTGCCTGCTCCGGGACAGGGGGCTATGGCTACACCTTC.

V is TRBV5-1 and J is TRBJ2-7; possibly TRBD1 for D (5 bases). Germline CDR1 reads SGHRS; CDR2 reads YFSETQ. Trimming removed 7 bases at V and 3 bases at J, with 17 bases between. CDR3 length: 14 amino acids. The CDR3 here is CASRSTVNFYEQYF. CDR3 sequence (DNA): TGCGCCAGCCGGTCGACAGTCAATTTCTACGAGCAGTACTTC.

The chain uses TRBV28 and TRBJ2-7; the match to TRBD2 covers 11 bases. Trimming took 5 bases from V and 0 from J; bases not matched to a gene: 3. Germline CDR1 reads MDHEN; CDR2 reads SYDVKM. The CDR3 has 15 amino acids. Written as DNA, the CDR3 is TGTGCCAGCAGTGAGGGACTAGCGGCCTCCTACGAGCAGTACTTC. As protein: CASSEGLAASYEQYF. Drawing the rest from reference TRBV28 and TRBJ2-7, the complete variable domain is DVKVTQSSRYLVKRTGEKVFLECVQDMDHENMFWYRQDPGLGLRLIYFSYDVKMKEKGDIPEGYSVSREKKERFSLILESASTNQTSMYLCASSEGLAASYEQYFGPGTRLTVT.